This T cell receptor (beta chain) was sequenced during a study of T cell responses to AZD1222 COVID-19 vaccine. Overall study results and limits: With two AZD1222 doses given, Spike-specific TCR breadth and depth both rose. Dominant at 160-218 and 743-854, vaccine-associated CD4 TCRs also spanned spike.

In the case of this clone: As yet, its antigen is unknown. Other nucleotide sequences in the sample specify the same CDR3.

Assay: immunoSEQ multiplex PCR; the TCRdb copy retains only in-frame clones and omits some. The sample includes 140,000 to 150,000 clones, about nine tenths of them seen just once. The CDR3 loop spans 11 amino acids. The V gene's germline CDR1 is MNHEY and CDR2 SVGAGI. Trimming took 6 bases from V and 2 from J, leaving 4 bases between them. The starting material was peripheral blood, obtained on day 0 of MenACWY control vaccination. The chain has TRBV6-5 and TRBJ1-1; the D is unclear. The sequence was obtained from an adult in good health. CDR3 sequence (DNA): TGTGCCAGCAGGCTCAACACTGAAGCTTTCTTT. Translation gives CASRLNTEAFF.